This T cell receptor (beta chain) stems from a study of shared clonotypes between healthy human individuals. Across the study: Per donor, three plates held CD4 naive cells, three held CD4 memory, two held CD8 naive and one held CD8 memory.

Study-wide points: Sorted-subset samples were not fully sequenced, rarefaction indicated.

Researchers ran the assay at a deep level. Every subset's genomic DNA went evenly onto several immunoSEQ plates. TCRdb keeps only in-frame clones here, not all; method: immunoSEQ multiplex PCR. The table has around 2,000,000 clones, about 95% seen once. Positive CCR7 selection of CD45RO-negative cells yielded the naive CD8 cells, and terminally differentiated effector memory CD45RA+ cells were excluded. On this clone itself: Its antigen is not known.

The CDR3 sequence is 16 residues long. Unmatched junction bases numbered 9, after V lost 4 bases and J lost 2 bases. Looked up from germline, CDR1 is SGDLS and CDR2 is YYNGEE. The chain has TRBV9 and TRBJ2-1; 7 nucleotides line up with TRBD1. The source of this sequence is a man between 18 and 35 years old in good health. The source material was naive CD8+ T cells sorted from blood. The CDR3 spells CASSPGTALPYNEQFF. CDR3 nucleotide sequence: TGTGCCAGCAGCCCTGGGACAGCCCTCCCCTACAATGAGCAGTTCTTC.